Below, 17 T cell receptor beta chains from the same sample are listed, as sequenced in a study of shared clonotypes between healthy human individuals. Clones were read by immunoSEQ multiplex PCR, and TCRdb kept only the in-frame ones, dropping some. This table holds roughly 1,600,000 clones, 98% to 99% found once. Sequenced input: naive CD4+ T cells sorted from blood. Subset noted: CD45RA+ positively selected. These receptors originate from a man aged 25-40 years in good health.

The chain joins TRBV30 to TRBJ2-7, with D tentatively TRBD1 or TRBD2 (5 bases each). The germline V gene has CDR1 GTSNPN and CDR2 SVGIG (reference sequence). This CDR3 is 12 amino acids long. V lost 2 bases to trimming and J lost 7 bases, with 12 bases between them. CDR3: CAWSTAEGEQYF. The CDR3 nucleotides read TGTGCCTGGAGTACGGCCGAGGGGGAGCAGTACTTC.

This sequence joins TRBV14 and TRBJ2-1; TRBD2 aligns across 9 bases. This CDR3 contains 17 residues. The junction had 13 bases not matched to a gene; V was cut back by 3 bases and J by 7 bases. In germline, CDR1 is SGHDN, CDR2 FVKESK. CDR3 amino acids: CASSHSGAIAGVNEQFF. The CDR3 DNA reads as TGTGCCAGCAGCCACTCCGGCGCGATAGCGGGAGTTAATGAGCAGTTCTTC.

The chain carries TRBV5-4 and TRBJ2-7; 11 bases match TRBD2. CDR1 is SGHNT, CDR2 YYREEE, per germline (reference sequence). This CDR3 region has 15 residues. The V gene end was trimmed by 4 bases and the J gene end by 2 bases; junction bases not matched to a gene: 5. CDR3 region: CASSRGLAETYEQYF. The DNA of the CDR3 is TGTGCCAGCAGCCGGGGACTAGCGGAAACCTACGAGCAGTACTTC. Drawing the rest from reference TRBV5-4 and TRBJ2-7, the complete variable domain is ETGVTQSPTHLIKTRGQQVTLRCSSQSGHNTVSWYQQALGQGPQFIFQYYREEENGRGNFPPRFSGLQFPNYSSELNVNALELDDSALYLCASSRGLAETYEQYFGPGTRLTVT.

The rearrangement uses TRBV7-2 and TRBJ2-2; 8 bases line up with TRBD2. The germline V gene encodes CDR1 SGHTA and CDR2 FQGNSA. J gave up 6 bases and V 3 bases, and 6 bases lay outside the gene matches. The CDR3 is 15 residues long. CDR3 sequence (DNA): TGTGCCAGCAGCTTCGGCGGGAGGAGGGCCGGGGAGCTGTTTTTT. Translating it yields CASSFGGRRAGELFF.

In DNA form, the CDR3 reads TGTGCCAGCAGCTTCCGGGGGGCGGAACTGTATGGTGAGCAGTTCTTC. It translates to CASSFRGAELYGEQFF. This sequence joins TRBV11-2 and TRBJ2-1; TRBD2 might be the D (7 bases). V gave up 3 bases and J gave up 9 bases, with 21 bases separating them. The CDR3 is 16 residues long. The germline V gene encodes CDR1 SGHAT and CDR2 FQNNGV.

This chain links TRBV6-6 with TRBJ1-1; D is possibly TRBD1 (5 bases). Germline assignment: CDR1 MNHNY and CDR2 SVGAGI (reference sequence). Deletions cut 5 bases from V and 7 bases from J, with 11 bases between. The CDR3 loop spans 12 amino acids. The CDR3 here is CASSNGGGEAFF. In nucleotides, the CDR3 is TGTGCCAGCAGTAATGGCGGGGGTGAAGCTTTCTTT.

This rearrangement joins TRBV6-5 to TRBJ1-5; D not resolved. Trimming cost V 2 bases and J 9 bases, with 11 bases left between them. The CDR3 is 13 amino acids. From germline, CDR1 is MNHEY and CDR2 SVGAGI. DNA for the CDR3: TGTGCCAGCAGTTACACTCGGGATCGGCCCCAGCATTTT. Amino acid sequence: CASSYTRDRPQHF.

The gene calls are TRBV5-1 and TRBJ1-2, with TRBD1 as a possible D gene (6 bases). The CDR3 has 15 amino acids. The germline CDR1 and CDR2 sequences are SGHRS and YFSETQ. Trimming left V 0 bases short and J 3 bases short, with 12 bases between. For the CDR3, the DNA is TGCGCCAGCAGCTTGGTTGGGCAGGGGTACTATGGCTACACCTTC. Translated: CASSLVGQGYYGYTF.

The CDR3: CASSEKGGIYNEQFF. CDR3 coding DNA: TGTGCCAGCAGCGAAAAGGGCGGGATCTACAATGAGCAGTTCTTC. The genes are TRBV7-9 and TRBJ2-1; D possibly corresponds to TRBD2 (6 bases). The CDR3 has 15 residues. CDR1 is SEHNR and CDR2 is FQNEAQ in the germline V gene (reference sequence). With 5 bases removed from V and 3 bases from J, the gap between germline ends came to 14 bases.

This rearrangement joins TRBV10-3 to TRBJ1-5; D gene uncertain. From germline, CDR1 is ENHRY and CDR2 SYGVKD. The CDR3 consists of 15 residues. V lost 3 bases, J lost 2 bases, and 11 bases lay in between. The CDR3 DNA reads as TGTGCCATCAGTGACTCCGTCCTGGGCAATCAGCCCCAGCATTTT. It encodes CAISDSVLGNQPQHF.

V gene TRBV5-8 combines with J gene TRBJ2-5; D is possibly TRBD2 (6 bases). There are 14 residues in the CDR3. Trimming shortened V by 3 bases and J by 5 bases, and 14 bases separated the two germline ends. Germline V gene lookup returns CDR1 SGHTS and CDR2 YDEGEE. The CDR3 sequence: CASSSWRAGETQYF. DNA for the CDR3: TGTGCCAGCAGCTCCTGGAGGGCCGGGGAGACCCAGTACTTC.

This clone has a single count. The J gene is TRBJ2-1, the V gene TRBV5-6; D might be TRBD2 (6 bases). Trimming cost V 0 bases and J 5 bases, with 12 bases left between them. Germline CDR1 and CDR2: SGHDT and YYEEEE. The CDR3 runs 15 residues. This CDR3 is CASSLERLGDNEQFF. The CDR3 nucleotides are TGTGCCAGCAGCTTGGAGCGACTAGGGGACAATGAGCAGTTCTTC.

The rearrangement uses TRBV25-1 and TRBJ1-2, with D hard to call. Trimming left V 1 base short and J 8 bases short, with 14 bases between. Germline V gene sequence: CDR1 MGHDK, CDR2 SYGVNS. This CDR3 is 14 amino acids long. The CDR3 region is CASSEFDALDGYTF. As DNA, the CDR3 is TGTGCCAGCAGTGAATTCGACGCCCTAGACGGCTACACCTTC.

The CDR3 DNA reads as TGCGCCAGCAGCGTGGGGATGTCGGGACTAACGCTGAATGAGCAGTTCTTC. It codes for CASSVGMSGLTLNEQFF. The V gene is TRBV5-1, the J gene TRBJ2-1; 7 nucleotides line up with TRBD2. V shed 4 bases and J 7 bases; nucleotides not matched to a gene: 17. The CDR3 extends over 17 amino acids. The V gene's germline CDR1 is SGHRS and CDR2 YFSETQ.

The chain employs TRBV5-1 and TRBJ2-5; the D gene is possibly TRBD2 (6 bases). The germline gives CDR1 SGHRS, CDR2 YFSETQ. CDR3 length: 12 residues. Trimming took 8 bases from V and 4 from J, leaving 12 bases between them. The CDR3 sequence: CARAGQGETQYF. CDR3 coding DNA: TGCGCCAGGGCGGGGCAAGGAGAGACCCAGTACTTC.

The chain is built from TRBV5-1 and TRBJ1-3, with 8 positions matching TRBD1. Germline V gene lookup returns CDR1 SGHRS and CDR2 YFSETQ. The CDR3 is 13 amino acids. Trimming took 4 bases from V and 7 from J; bases not matched to a gene: 4. The CDR3 is CASSLDRGNTIYF. The CDR3 DNA is TGCGCCAGCAGCCTCGACAGGGGCAACACCATATATTTT.

The chain is built from TRBV28 and TRBJ2-1; 16 nucleotides agree with TRBD2. With 6 bases clipped from V and 9 bases from J, the junction kept 17 bases outside the gene matches. Germline V gene sequence: CDR1 MDHEN, CDR2 SYDVKM. The CDR3 extends over 19 amino acids. The CDR3 DNA reads TGTGCCAGCAGACTGTCCGGGACTAGCGGGAGGGCAGAAGTATTTGAGCAGTTCTTC. Translated, it gives CASRLSGTSGRAEVFEQFF.